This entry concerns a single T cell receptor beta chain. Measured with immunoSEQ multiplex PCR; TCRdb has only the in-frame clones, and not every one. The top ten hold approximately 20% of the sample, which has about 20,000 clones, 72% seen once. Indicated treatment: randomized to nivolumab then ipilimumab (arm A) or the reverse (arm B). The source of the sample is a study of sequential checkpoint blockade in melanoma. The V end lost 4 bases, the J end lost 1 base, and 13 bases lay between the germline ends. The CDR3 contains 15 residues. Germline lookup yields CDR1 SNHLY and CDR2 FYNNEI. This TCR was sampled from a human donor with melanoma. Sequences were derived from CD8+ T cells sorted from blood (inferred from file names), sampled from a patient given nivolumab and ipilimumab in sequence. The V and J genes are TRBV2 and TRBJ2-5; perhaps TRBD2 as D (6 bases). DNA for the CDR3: TGTGCCAGCAGTGTCAGTGCGGGGCGCCAAGAGACCCAGTACTTC. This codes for CASSVSAGRQETQYF.